Listed below are T cell receptor beta chains from one sample, sequenced in a study of blood T cell repertoires in COVID-19. Profiled with immunoSEQ multiplex PCR; TCRdb holds only in-frame clones, not every one. Among approximately 120,000 clones listed, roughly 88% were seen once. The sequenced sample was peripheral blood. The receptors come from a woman of 80 years or more with active or convalescent COVID-19. Both conserved end residues are trimmed from each CDR3. The order of the fields is J gene, V gene, CDR3 protein.

TRBJ1-2	TRBV7-3	ASRSSRGSYGYT
TRBJ1-5	TRBV6-2/TRBV6-3	ASSYQDLNQPQH
TRBJ1-1	TRBV30	AWSLGAEAF
TRBJ1-2	TRBV29-1	SVGFGQATIDGYT
TRBJ2-1	TRBV19	ASSTAGTSGRNEQF
TRBJ2-3	TRBV3-1/TRBV3-2	ASSQGNGRSSDTQY
TRBJ1-5	TRBV30	AWSVPGRGFQPQH
TRBJ2-6	TRBV6-2/TRBV6-3	ASSPGVGASGANVLT
TRBJ2-3	TRBV3-1/TRBV3-2	ASSQFSRLAGGTDTQY
TRBJ2-3	TRBV25-1	ASSAGGSTQY
TRBJ2-7	TRBV5-1	ASSLVQGAGEQY
TRBJ2-5	TRBV7-9	ASSPVGPETQY
TRBJ2-1	TRBV6-5	ASTWTSGSAEQF
TRBJ1-2	TRBV6-5	ATNYSPRGYGYT
TRBJ2-3	TRBV28	ASRPIPGQGVTDTQY
TRBJ2-7	TRBV5-1	ASSFMTSGRVEQY
TRBJ1-1	TRBV2	ASSGGQGANRGAEAF
TRBJ2-1	TRBV9	ASSITGTGLGNNEQF
TRBJ1-5	TRBV27	ASSSSGVDQPQH
TRBJ2-7	TRBV28	ASSRPGQGFYEQY
TRBJ2-5	TRBV10-3	AIRGTGQETQY